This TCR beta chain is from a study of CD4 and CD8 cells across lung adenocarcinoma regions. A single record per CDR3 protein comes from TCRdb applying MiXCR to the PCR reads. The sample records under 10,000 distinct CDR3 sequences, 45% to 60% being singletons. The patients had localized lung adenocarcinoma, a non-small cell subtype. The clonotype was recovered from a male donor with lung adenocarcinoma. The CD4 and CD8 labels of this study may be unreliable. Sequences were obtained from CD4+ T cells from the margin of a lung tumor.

CDR3 DNA sequence: TGTGCCAGCAGTTATTTCTTCCCCTTGAACACTGAAGCTTTCTTT. Its protein product is CASSYFFPLNTEAFF. V usage is TRBV6-5 and J usage is TRBJ1-1, with D uncertain. The CDR3 covers 15 residues. CDR1 MNHEY and CDR2 SVGAGI come from the germline V gene. V was clipped by 3 bases and J by 0 bases, with 11 bases between them.